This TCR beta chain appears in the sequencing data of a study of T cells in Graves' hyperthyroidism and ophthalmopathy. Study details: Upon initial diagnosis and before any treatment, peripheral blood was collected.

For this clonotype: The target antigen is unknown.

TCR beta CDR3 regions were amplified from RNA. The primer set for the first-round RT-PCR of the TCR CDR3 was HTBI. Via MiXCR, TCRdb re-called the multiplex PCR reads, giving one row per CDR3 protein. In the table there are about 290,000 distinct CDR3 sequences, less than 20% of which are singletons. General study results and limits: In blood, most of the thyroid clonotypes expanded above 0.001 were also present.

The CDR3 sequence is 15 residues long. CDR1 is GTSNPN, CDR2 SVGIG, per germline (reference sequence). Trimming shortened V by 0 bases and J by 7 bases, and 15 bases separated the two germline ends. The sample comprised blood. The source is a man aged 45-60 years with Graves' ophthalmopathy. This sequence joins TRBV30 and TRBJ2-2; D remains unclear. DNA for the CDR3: TGTGCCTGGAGTGTACACCTAGAGAGGCGCGGGGAGCTGTTTTTT. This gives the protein CAWSVHLERRGELFF.